This T cell receptor (beta chain) is from a study of CD8 T cells in ankylosing spondylitis. Notes on the study in general: Some motif variants were previously reported in reactive arthritis synovial fluid and blood. As reported, disease-linked clones showed significant enrichment in matched ankylosing spondylitis synovial fluid. In ankylosing spondylitis blood, a motif of seven to nine highly homologous TCR beta variants appeared characteristic.

As for this clonotype: The target antigen is unknown.

CDR3 length: 15 residues. Making the TCR beta libraries involved quantitative 5'-RACE with molecular barcodes. A single record per CDR3 protein comes from TCRdb applying MiXCR to the 5' RACE reads. The data hold around 120,000 distinct CDR3 sequences, with roughly an eighth observed a single time. The gene calls are TRBV21-1 and TRBJ2-1; the table's D call, TRBD2, has no DNA check behind it. TRBV21-1 is an annotated pseudogene. The material sequenced was blood, either unsorted or a sorted T cell fraction (not recorded which). The clonotype comes from a female donor with ankylosing spondylitis or in good health (not recorded which). This CDR3 is CASSTLRGNHNEQFF. Written as DNA, the CDR3 is TGTGCCAGCAGCACCCTCCGGGGGAACCACAATGAGCAGTTCTTC.